A single T cell receptor beta chain is shown here with its context. Its target is not known. The entry originates in a study of CD8 T cells in ankylosing spondylitis. Overall study results and limits: Clones linked to disease, bearing a CD8+ phenotype, were relatively rare in peripheral blood. A TCR beta motif made of 7 to 9 highly homologous variants seemed typical of ankylosing spondylitis blood. Within matched ankylosing spondylitis synovial fluid, disease-linked clones were reportedly significantly enriched.

Each TCR beta library was made by quantitative 5'-RACE that incorporated molecular barcodes. TCRdb reprocessed the 5' RACE reads with MiXCR, giving one entry per CDR3 protein. Of over 200,000 distinct CDR3 sequences listed, about 16% were seen once; the top ten hold roughly 46%. Germline CDR1 is SEHNR and CDR2 is FQNEAQ (reference sequence). V was pared by 3 bases and J by 3 bases, with 15 bases between. The CDR3 sequence is 15 residues long. This receptor was obtained from a male donor with ankylosing spondylitis. The chain joins TRBV7-9 to TRBJ2-7; possible D gene TRBD1, 6 bases. The specimen was blood, either unsorted or a sorted T cell fraction (not recorded which). CDR3 coding DNA: TGTGCCAGCAGCTTTACCGGGACACCTATCTACGAGCAGTACTTC. This gives the protein CASSFTGTPIYEQYF.